Listed below are T cell receptor beta chains from one sample, sequenced in a study of response to subunit inactivated influenza vaccine. A single record per CDR3 protein comes from TCRdb applying MiXCR to the RT-PCR reads. Of 450,000 to 600,000 distinct CDR3 sequences listed, 16% are singletons. The starting material was CD4+ T cells sorted from PBMCs, obtained roughly 24 months after vaccination. These receptors originate from a man aged 45 to 70 who received an inactivated influenza vaccine. Both conserved end residues are part of each CDR3. The order of the fields is V gene, clone size, D gene, J gene, CDR3 DNA, CDR3 protein. A D gene is named only where the DNA matches it firmly. Expanded clones are given a class, and other clones once, few, many or no size at all.

v_call: TRBV5-1; clone_size: many; d_call: TRBD2; j_call: TRBJ2-7; cdr3_nt: TGCGCCAGCAGCTTAAGGACTAGCGGGAGCTACGAGCAGTACTTC; cdr3_aa: CASSLRTSGSYEQYF
v_call: TRBV30; clone_size: few; d_call: TRBD2; j_call: TRBJ2-7; cdr3_nt: TGTGCCTGGAGGCGGACTAGCGGGAGGTTCTACGAGCAGTACTTC; cdr3_aa: CAWRRTSGRFYEQYF
v_call: TRBV4-1; clone_size: NA; d_call: TRBD1; j_call: TRBJ2-1; cdr3_nt: TGCGCCAGCAGCCAAGCTCCTAGGACAGGGGAACAGTTC; cdr3_aa: CASSQAPRTGEQF
v_call: TRBV10-3; clone_size: many; d_call: NA; j_call: TRBJ2-7; cdr3_nt: TGTGCCATCAGTGAGCCGGGCGAGCAGTACTTC; cdr3_aa: CAISEPGEQYF
v_call: TRBV10-2; clone_size: few; d_call: NA; j_call: TRBJ1-1; cdr3_nt: TGCGCCAGCAGGGGACCCACTTTCAACACTGAAGCTTTCTTT; cdr3_aa: CASRGPTFNTEAFF
v_call: TRBV12-5; clone_size: NA; d_call: NA; j_call: TRBJ2-3; cdr3_nt: TGTGCTAGTGGAGGGGCTAGCACAGATACGCAGTATTTT; cdr3_aa: CASGGASTDTQYF
v_call: TRBV7-2; clone_size: few; d_call: TRBD2; j_call: TRBJ2-3; cdr3_nt: TGTGCCAGCAGCTTAGGACTAGCGGGGGCCGGCACAGATACGCAGTATTTT; cdr3_aa: CASSLGLAGAGTDTQYF
v_call: TRBV28; clone_size: NA; d_call: NA; j_call: TRBJ1-1; cdr3_nt: TGTGCCAGCAGTTCTTCTTTGGCGGCACAGAACATGAACACTGAAGCTTTCTTT; cdr3_aa: CASSSSLAAQNMNTEAFF
v_call: TRBV4-1; clone_size: many; d_call: TRBD1; j_call: TRBJ2-1; cdr3_nt: TGCGCCAGCAGCCAGGGACAGGGGGCTTGGAATGAGCAGTTCTTC; cdr3_aa: CASSQGQGAWNEQFF
v_call: TRBV29-1; clone_size: NA; d_call: NA; j_call: TRBJ2-1; cdr3_nt: TGCAGCGTTGAAAAGTACGGCAATGAGCAGTTCTTC; cdr3_aa: CSVEKYGNEQFF
v_call: TRBV24-1; clone_size: NA; d_call: NA; j_call: TRBJ2-5; cdr3_nt: TGTGCCACCAGTGATGCAGAACATGGATGGGAGACCCAGTACTTC; cdr3_aa: CATSDAEHGWETQYF
v_call: TRBV20-1; clone_size: few; d_call: TRBD2; j_call: TRBJ2-3; cdr3_nt: TGCAGTGCTAGAGACGGCGGGAGGGCCGCCAGCACAGATACGCAGTATTTT; cdr3_aa: CSARDGGRAASTDTQYF
v_call: TRBV11-2; clone_size: NA; d_call: NA; j_call: TRBJ1-1; cdr3_nt: TGTGCCAGCAGCTTAGTCCAGAAAGATTTAGCTTTCTTT; cdr3_aa: CASSLVQKDLAFF
v_call: TRBV10-3; clone_size: few; d_call: NA; j_call: TRBJ2-2; cdr3_nt: TGTGCCATCAGTGAAACCGGGGAGCTGTTTTTT; cdr3_aa: CAISETGELFF
v_call: TRBV18; clone_size: medium-sized; d_call: TRBD1; j_call: TRBJ2-7; cdr3_nt: TGTGCCAGCTCACCAGGACAGGGTCTGAGCGAGCAGTACTTC; cdr3_aa: CASSPGQGLSEQYF
v_call: TRBV20-1; clone_size: NA; d_call: NA; j_call: TRBJ1-6; cdr3_nt: TGCAGTGCTAGTATTCCAGGGAGGGTTTCTTCACCCCTCCACTTT; cdr3_aa: CSASIPGRVSSPLHF
v_call: TRBV12-3/TRBV12-4; clone_size: NA; d_call: NA; j_call: TRBJ2-1; cdr3_nt: TGTGCCAGCAGGTCTTTCACTTACAATGAGCAGTTCTTC; cdr3_aa: CASRSFTYNEQFF
v_call: TRBV29-1; clone_size: many; d_call: NA; j_call: TRBJ1-2; cdr3_nt: TGCAGCGTTGAAGGGGAAAGGACGGTCTATGGCTACACCTTC; cdr3_aa: CSVEGERTVYGYTF
v_call: TRBV27; clone_size: few; d_call: TRBD2; j_call: TRBJ2-3; cdr3_nt: TGTGCCAGCAGTTTAAGCGGGGGGGTCCCAGATACGCAGTATTTT; cdr3_aa: CASSLSGGVPDTQYF
v_call: TRBV12-3/TRBV12-4; clone_size: NA; d_call: NA; j_call: TRBJ2-2; cdr3_nt: TGTGCCAGCACCCTGGCCGGAGAGCTGTTTTTT; cdr3_aa: CASTLAGELFF
v_call: TRBV28; clone_size: NA; d_call: TRBD2; j_call: TRBJ2-5; cdr3_nt: TGTGCCAGCAGTTCTAGCGGGGCCACACAAGAGACCCAGTACTTC; cdr3_aa: CASSSSGATQETQYF
v_call: TRBV20-1; clone_size: few; d_call: TRBD2; j_call: TRBJ2-1; cdr3_nt: TGCAGTGCCCCCCTAGCGGGAGGGAGGGGTAGCTATGAGCAGTTCTTC; cdr3_aa: CSAPLAGGRGSYEQFF
v_call: TRBV7-3; clone_size: few; d_call: TRBD2; j_call: TRBJ2-1; cdr3_nt: TGTGCCAGCAGCCCTAGCGGGAGGGCCAGTGAGCAGTTCTTC; cdr3_aa: CASSPSGRASEQFF
v_call: TRBV15; clone_size: NA; d_call: NA; j_call: TRBJ1-1; cdr3_nt: TGTGCCACCAGCAGAGAGGGCAGACGGAACACTGAAGCTTTCTTT; cdr3_aa: CATSREGRRNTEAFF
v_call: TRBV7-2; clone_size: NA; d_call: NA; j_call: TRBJ2-1; cdr3_nt: TGTGCCAGCAGCCCAACCCTAGCGTCTAAATACAATGAGCAGTTCTTC; cdr3_aa: CASSPTLASKYNEQFF
v_call: TRBV28; clone_size: NA; d_call: NA; j_call: TRBJ2-7; cdr3_nt: TGTGCCAGCAGTTTAGTGGGTCGGGGGGCCAGACGCGAGCAGTACTTC; cdr3_aa: CASSLVGRGARREQYF
v_call: TRBV9; clone_size: NA; d_call: NA; j_call: TRBJ2-2; cdr3_nt: TGTGCCAGCAGCGTAGTAGTACGCACCGGGGAGCTGTTTTTT; cdr3_aa: CASSVVVRTGELFF
v_call: TRBV5-1; clone_size: many; d_call: TRBD2; j_call: TRBJ2-7; cdr3_nt: TGCGCCAGCAGCCCGGGAGGGGGGACTACCCCTGGGGAGTACTTC; cdr3_aa: CASSPGGGTTPGEYF
v_call: TRBV20-1; clone_size: NA; d_call: NA; j_call: TRBJ1-2; cdr3_nt: TGCAGTGCTAGAGATCAGGGAGTTTATGGCTACACCTTC; cdr3_aa: CSARDQGVYGYTF
v_call: TRBV28; clone_size: few; d_call: NA; j_call: TRBJ1-2; cdr3_nt: TGTGCCAGCAAGCCGGGACCAACTTATGGCTACACCTTC; cdr3_aa: CASKPGPTYGYTF
v_call: TRBV3-1; clone_size: NA; d_call: NA; j_call: TRBJ1-6; cdr3_nt: TGTGCCAGCAGCCAAAGCATAGGGAGTAATTCACCCCTCCACTTT; cdr3_aa: CASSQSIGSNSPLHF
v_call: TRBV7-9; clone_size: NA; d_call: TRBD1; j_call: TRBJ1-1; cdr3_nt: TGTGCCAGCAAGGGACAGATGAACACTGAAGCTTTCTTT; cdr3_aa: CASKGQMNTEAFF
v_call: TRBV7-2; clone_size: few; d_call: TRBD1; j_call: TRBJ2-1; cdr3_nt: TGTGCCAGCAGCATCCAGACAGGGCTAAGGTACAATGAGCAGTTCTTC; cdr3_aa: CASSIQTGLRYNEQFF
v_call: TRBV20-1; clone_size: NA; d_call: TRBD2; j_call: TRBJ2-1; cdr3_nt: TGCAGTGCCGCATCCCAAGGACTAGCGGGAGGTGAGCAGTTCTTC; cdr3_aa: CSAASQGLAGGEQFF
v_call: TRBV20-1; clone_size: few; d_call: NA; j_call: TRBJ2-1; cdr3_nt: TGCAGTGCTAGAGATACCATGAAGAGTGGCTCCTACAATGAGCAGTTCTTC; cdr3_aa: CSARDTMKSGSYNEQFF
v_call: TRBV9; clone_size: few; d_call: NA; j_call: TRBJ2-3; cdr3_nt: TGTGCCAGCAGCCCTACAGCGGTGGCCCTCACTCATACGCAGTATTTT; cdr3_aa: CASSPTAVALTHTQYF
v_call: TRBV29-1; clone_size: few; d_call: NA; j_call: TRBJ1-2; cdr3_nt: TGCAGCGTTAGGACCCCATTACCCGGGCGGGGCTACACCTTC; cdr3_aa: CSVRTPLPGRGYTF
v_call: TRBV27; clone_size: few; d_call: TRBD1; j_call: TRBJ2-5; cdr3_nt: TGTGCCAGCAGGCAGACAGGGGGCGCAAACCAAGAGACCCAGTACTTC; cdr3_aa: CASRQTGGANQETQYF
v_call: TRBV10-3; clone_size: few; d_call: NA; j_call: TRBJ2-5; cdr3_nt: TGTGCCATCAGTGAGGGCAGCTCGGGGGAGACCCAGTACTTC; cdr3_aa: CAISEGSSGETQYF
v_call: TRBV9; clone_size: few; d_call: NA; j_call: TRBJ2-7; cdr3_nt: TGTGCCAGCAGCCCCGCCTCGGCTAGCCAGAAGTACTTC; cdr3_aa: CASSPASASQKYF
v_call: TRBV7-2; clone_size: few; d_call: TRBD1; j_call: TRBJ1-2; cdr3_nt: TGTGCCAGCAGCTCGGACAGGGGGCGAGGAGATGGCTACACCTTC; cdr3_aa: CASSSDRGRGDGYTF
v_call: TRBV20-1; clone_size: NA; d_call: TRBD1; j_call: TRBJ2-7; cdr3_nt: TGCAGGGGGGACAGGGGCGCCGAGCAGTACTTC; cdr3_aa: CRGDRGAEQYF
v_call: TRBV29-1; clone_size: few; d_call: TRBD2; j_call: TRBJ2-5; cdr3_nt: TGCAGCGTTGTCGGGATAGCGGGACACCAAGAGACCCAGTACTTC; cdr3_aa: CSVVGIAGHQETQYF
v_call: TRBV20-1; clone_size: many; d_call: TRBD1; j_call: TRBJ1-6; cdr3_nt: TGCAGTGCTATGCAGGGGGCCGGTAATTCACCCCTCCACTTT; cdr3_aa: CSAMQGAGNSPLHF
v_call: TRBV6-2/TRBV6-3; clone_size: NA; d_call: TRBD2; j_call: TRBJ2-1; cdr3_nt: TGTGCCAGCAGTCTACTAGCGGGAGTGAGGGAGCAGTTCTTC; cdr3_aa: CASSLLAGVREQFF
v_call: TRBV14; clone_size: many; d_call: NA; j_call: TRBJ2-1; cdr3_nt: TGTGCCAGCAGCCGAGCCGGGGAGTCTCTTCTTCTGGGGGAGCAGTTCTTC; cdr3_aa: CASSRAGESLLLGEQFF
v_call: TRBV6-2/TRBV6-3; clone_size: few; d_call: NA; j_call: TRBJ1-1; cdr3_nt: TGTGCCAGCAGTCGACAGATACCGAACACTGAAGCTTTCTTT; cdr3_aa: CASSRQIPNTEAFF
v_call: TRBV2; clone_size: few; d_call: NA; j_call: TRBJ2-7; cdr3_nt: TGTGCCAGCAGGGATTGGGAAATTAAGCAGTACTTC; cdr3_aa: CASRDWEIKQYF
v_call: TRBV21-1; clone_size: NA; d_call: NA; j_call: TRBJ1-1; cdr3_nt: TGTGCCAGCAGCAAAGCCGGGGTGAGCACTGAAGCTTTCTTT; cdr3_aa: CASSKAGVSTEAFF
v_call: TRBV5-6; clone_size: few; d_call: TRBD1; j_call: TRBJ1-1; cdr3_nt: TGTGCCAGCAGCCCCCGCCGGACAGGGAGGAGCACTGAAGCTTTCTTT; cdr3_aa: CASSPRRTGRSTEAFF
v_call: TRBV29-1; clone_size: many; d_call: NA; j_call: TRBJ2-7; cdr3_nt: TGCAGCGTTCACGCAGCCGGTAGCTCCTACGAGCAGTACTTC; cdr3_aa: CSVHAAGSSYEQYF
v_call: TRBV29-1; clone_size: few; d_call: NA; j_call: TRBJ2-1; cdr3_nt: TGCAGCGGCAGGGAAAATAATGAGCAGTTCTTC; cdr3_aa: CSGRENNEQFF
v_call: TRBV7-6; clone_size: few; d_call: TRBD2; j_call: TRBJ2-3; cdr3_nt: TGTGCCAGCAGCTTAGCGGCGGGAGGGCCTGGCGATACGCAGTATTTT; cdr3_aa: CASSLAAGGPGDTQYF
v_call: TRBV28; clone_size: NA; d_call: NA; j_call: TRBJ2-7; cdr3_nt: TGTGCCAGCACCCAGCCGACCAGGGTTGGCGAGCAGTACTTC; cdr3_aa: CASTQPTRVGEQYF
v_call: TRBV12-3/TRBV12-4; clone_size: many; d_call: TRBD1; j_call: TRBJ2-1; cdr3_nt: TGTGCCAGCAGTTTAGACAGGGGGTCCCACAATGAGCAGTTCTTC; cdr3_aa: CASSLDRGSHNEQFF
v_call: TRBV2; clone_size: NA; d_call: TRBD2; j_call: TRBJ2-7; cdr3_nt: TGTGCCAGCAGTGTTAAAACTAGCGGGGGTTACGAGCAGTACTTC; cdr3_aa: CASSVKTSGGYEQYF
v_call: TRBV20-1; clone_size: NA; d_call: NA; j_call: TRBJ2-1; cdr3_nt: TGCAGTGCTAGGGTCGGGTATGAGCAGTTCTTC; cdr3_aa: CSARVGYEQFF
v_call: TRBV7-2; clone_size: NA; d_call: NA; j_call: TRBJ2-5; cdr3_nt: TGTGCCAGCAGCCCCGGGCCGGCGGGCCAAGAGACCCAGTACTTC; cdr3_aa: CASSPGPAGQETQYF
v_call: TRBV7-2; clone_size: many; d_call: NA; j_call: TRBJ2-2; cdr3_nt: TGTGCCAGCAGACGCCGGGGCGGGGTTGACACCGGGGAGCTGTTTTTT; cdr3_aa: CASRRRGGVDTGELFF